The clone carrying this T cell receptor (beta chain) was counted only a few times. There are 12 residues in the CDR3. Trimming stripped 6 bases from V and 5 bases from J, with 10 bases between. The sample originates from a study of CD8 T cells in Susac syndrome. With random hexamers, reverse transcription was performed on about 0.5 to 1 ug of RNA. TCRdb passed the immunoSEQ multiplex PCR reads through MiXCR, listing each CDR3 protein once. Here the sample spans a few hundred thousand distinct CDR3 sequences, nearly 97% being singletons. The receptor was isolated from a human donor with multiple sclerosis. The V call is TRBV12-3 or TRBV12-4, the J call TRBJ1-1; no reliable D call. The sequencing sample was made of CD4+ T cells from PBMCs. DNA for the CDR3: TGTGCCAGCAGGGTGGGCGGAACTGAAGCTTTCTTT. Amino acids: CASRVGGTEAFF.